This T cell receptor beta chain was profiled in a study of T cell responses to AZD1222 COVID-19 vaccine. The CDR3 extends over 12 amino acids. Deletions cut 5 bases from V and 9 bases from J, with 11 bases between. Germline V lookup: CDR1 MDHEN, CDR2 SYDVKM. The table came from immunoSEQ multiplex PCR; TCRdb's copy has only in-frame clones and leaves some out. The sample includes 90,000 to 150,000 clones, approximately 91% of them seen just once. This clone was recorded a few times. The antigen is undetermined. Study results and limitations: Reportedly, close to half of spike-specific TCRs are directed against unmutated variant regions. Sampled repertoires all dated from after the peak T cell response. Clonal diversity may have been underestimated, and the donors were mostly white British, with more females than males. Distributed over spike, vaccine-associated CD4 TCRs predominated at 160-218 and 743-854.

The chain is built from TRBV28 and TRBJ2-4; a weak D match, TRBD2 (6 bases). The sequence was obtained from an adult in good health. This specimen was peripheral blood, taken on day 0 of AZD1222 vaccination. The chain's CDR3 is CASSRGLGIQYF. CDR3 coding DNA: TGTGCCAGCAGTAGGGGACTGGGCATTCAGTACTTC.